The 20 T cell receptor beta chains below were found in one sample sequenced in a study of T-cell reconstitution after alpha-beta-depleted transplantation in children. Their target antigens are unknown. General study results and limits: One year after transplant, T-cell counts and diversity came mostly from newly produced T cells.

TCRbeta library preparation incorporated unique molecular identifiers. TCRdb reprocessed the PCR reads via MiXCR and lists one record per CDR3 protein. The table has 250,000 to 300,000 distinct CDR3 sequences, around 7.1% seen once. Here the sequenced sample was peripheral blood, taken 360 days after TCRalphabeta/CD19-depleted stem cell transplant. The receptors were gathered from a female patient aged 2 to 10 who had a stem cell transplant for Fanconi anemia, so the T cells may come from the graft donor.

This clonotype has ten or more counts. The CDR3 DNA sequence: TGCGCCAGCAGCCCTATAACTAGCGGGGCCGAGACCCAGTACTTC. This gives the protein CASSPITSGAETQYF. This chain uses TRBV5-1 with TRBJ2-5; 10 bases map to TRBD2. Trimming cost V 4 bases and J 5 bases; bases outside gene matches: 8. CDR1 is SGHRS, CDR2 YFSETQ, per germline. The length of the CDR3 is 15 residues.

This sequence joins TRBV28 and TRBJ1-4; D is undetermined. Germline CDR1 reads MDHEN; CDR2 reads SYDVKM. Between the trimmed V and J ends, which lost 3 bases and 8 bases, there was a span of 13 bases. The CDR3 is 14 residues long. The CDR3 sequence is CASSLSIRGEKLFF. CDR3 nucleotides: TGTGCCAGCAGTTTGTCAATCCGCGGAGAAAAACTGTTTTTT. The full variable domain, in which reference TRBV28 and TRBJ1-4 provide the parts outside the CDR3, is DVKVTQSSRYLVKRTGEKVFLECVQDMDHENMFWYRQDPGLGLRLIYFSYDVKMKEKGDIPEGYSVSREKKERFSLILESASTNQTSMYLCASSLSIRGEKLFFGSGTQLSVL.

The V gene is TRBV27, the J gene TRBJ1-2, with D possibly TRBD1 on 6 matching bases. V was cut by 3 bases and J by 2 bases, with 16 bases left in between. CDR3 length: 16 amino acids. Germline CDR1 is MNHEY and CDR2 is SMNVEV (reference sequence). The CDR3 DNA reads TGTGCCAGCAGTTTCTTGGCAGGGGAAGGGAACTATGGCTACACCTTC. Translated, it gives CASSFLAGEGNYGYTF.

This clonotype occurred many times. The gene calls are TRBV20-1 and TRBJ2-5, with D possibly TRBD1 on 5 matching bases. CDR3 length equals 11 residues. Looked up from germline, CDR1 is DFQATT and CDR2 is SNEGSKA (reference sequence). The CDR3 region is CSRLGPETQYF. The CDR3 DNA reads TGCAGCCGCCTGGGGCCAGAGACCCAGTACTTC.

In nucleotides, the CDR3 is TGCAGTGCTCCCCACGGGGGAGCGAACACCGGGGAGCTGTTTTTT. This gives the protein CSAPHGGANTGELFF. The chain is built from TRBV20-1 and TRBJ2-2; TRBD2 might be the D (6 bases). The CDR3 has 15 residues. Germline loops: CDR1 DFQATT, CDR2 SNEGSKA (reference sequence). The germline V and J ends were trimmed by 5 bases and 0 bases, with 13 bases remaining between them.

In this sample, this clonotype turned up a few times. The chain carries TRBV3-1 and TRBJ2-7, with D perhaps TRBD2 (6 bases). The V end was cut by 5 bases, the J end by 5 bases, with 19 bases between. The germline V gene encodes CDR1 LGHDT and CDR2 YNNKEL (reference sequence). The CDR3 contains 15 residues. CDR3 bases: TGTGCCAGCAGCACAGGCGCGGGCTGGGGGGACGAGCAGTACTTC. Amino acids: CASSTGAGWGDEQYF.

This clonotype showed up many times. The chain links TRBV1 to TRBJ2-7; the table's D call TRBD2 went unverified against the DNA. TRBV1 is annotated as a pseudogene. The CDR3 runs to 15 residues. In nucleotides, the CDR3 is TGCACCAGCAGCCAAGGGGGACTAGCGGTCTACGAGCAGTACTTC. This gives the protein CTSSQGGLAVYEQYF.

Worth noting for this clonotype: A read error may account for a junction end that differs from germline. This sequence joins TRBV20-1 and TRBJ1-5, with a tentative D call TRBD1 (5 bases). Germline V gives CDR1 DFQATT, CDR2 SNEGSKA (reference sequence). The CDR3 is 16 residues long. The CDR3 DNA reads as TGCTGTGCTAGAGAAACCCCCGGGACGGACAATCAGCCCCAGCATTTT. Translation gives CCARETPGTDNQPQHF.

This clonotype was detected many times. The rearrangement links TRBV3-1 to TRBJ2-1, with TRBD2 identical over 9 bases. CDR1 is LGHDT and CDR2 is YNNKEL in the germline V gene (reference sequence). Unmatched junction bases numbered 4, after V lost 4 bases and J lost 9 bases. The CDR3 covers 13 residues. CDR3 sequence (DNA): TGTGCCAGCAGCCTTGCGGGGGGGAGTGAGCAGTTCTTC. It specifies CASSLAGGSEQFF.

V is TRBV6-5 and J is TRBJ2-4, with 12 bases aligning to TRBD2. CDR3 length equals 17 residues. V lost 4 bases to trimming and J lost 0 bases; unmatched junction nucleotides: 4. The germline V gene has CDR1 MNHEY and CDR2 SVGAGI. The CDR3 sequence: CASSLTSGGLAKNIQYF. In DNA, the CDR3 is TGTGCCAGCAGTTTGACTAGCGGGGGACTAGCCAAAAACATTCAGTACTTC.

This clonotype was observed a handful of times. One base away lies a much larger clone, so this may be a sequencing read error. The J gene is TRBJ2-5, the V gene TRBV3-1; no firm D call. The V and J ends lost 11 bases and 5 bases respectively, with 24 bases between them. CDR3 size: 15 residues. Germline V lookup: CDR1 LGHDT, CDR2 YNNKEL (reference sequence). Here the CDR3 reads CACSSPATSDETQYF. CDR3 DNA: TGTGCCTGCTCCAGCCCCGCAACCTCAGACGAGACCCAGTACTTC.

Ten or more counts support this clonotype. The CDR3 sequence is CASSAGTRNEQFF. The CDR3 DNA is TGTGCCAGCAGCGCCGGGACTAGGAATGAGCAGTTCTTC. V is TRBV9 and J is TRBJ2-1; TRBD2 matches 8 bases. CDR3 length equals 13 residues. Trimming cost V 3 bases and J 7 bases; bases outside gene matches: 3. The germline V gene has CDR1 SGDLS and CDR2 YYNGEE. Together with reference TRBV9 and TRBJ2-1, the CDR3 gives the full variable domain: DSGVTQTPKHLITATGQRVTLRCSPRSGDLSVYWYQQSLDQGLQFLIQYYNGEERAKGNILERFSAQQFPDLHSELNLSSLELGDSALYFCASSAGTRNEQFFGPGTRLTVL.

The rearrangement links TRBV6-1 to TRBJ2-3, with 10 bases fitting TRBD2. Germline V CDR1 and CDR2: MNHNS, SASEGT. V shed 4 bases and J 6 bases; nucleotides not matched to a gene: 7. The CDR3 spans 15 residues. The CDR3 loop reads CASSGLAGFGDTQYF. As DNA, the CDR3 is TGTGCCAGCAGTGGACTAGCGGGTTTTGGGGATACGCAGTATTTT.

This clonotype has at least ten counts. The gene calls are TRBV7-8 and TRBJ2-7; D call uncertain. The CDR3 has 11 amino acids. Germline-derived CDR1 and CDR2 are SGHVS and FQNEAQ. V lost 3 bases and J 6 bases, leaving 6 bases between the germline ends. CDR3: CASSFGGEQYF. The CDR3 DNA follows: TGTGCCAGCAGCTTCGGCGGCGAGCAGTACTTC. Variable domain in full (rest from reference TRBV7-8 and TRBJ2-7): GAGVSQSPRYKVAKRGQDVALRCDPISGHVSLFWYQQALGQGPEFLTYFQNEAQLDKSGLPSDRFFAERPEGSVSTLKIQRTQQEDSAVYLCASSFGGEQYFGPGTRLTVT.

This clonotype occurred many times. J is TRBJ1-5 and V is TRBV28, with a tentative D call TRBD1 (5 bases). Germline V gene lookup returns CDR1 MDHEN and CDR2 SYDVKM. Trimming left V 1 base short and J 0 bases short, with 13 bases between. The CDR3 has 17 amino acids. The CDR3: CASSLSSGAYSNQPQHF. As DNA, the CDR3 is TGTGCCAGCAGTTTATCTTCTGGGGCCTATAGCAATCAGCCCCAGCATTTT.

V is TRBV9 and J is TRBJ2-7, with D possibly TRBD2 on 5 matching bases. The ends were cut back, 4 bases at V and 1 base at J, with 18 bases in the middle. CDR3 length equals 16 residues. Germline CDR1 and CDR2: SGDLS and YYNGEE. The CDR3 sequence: CASSKGGRDLSYEQYF. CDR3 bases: TGTGCCAGCAGCAAAGGAGGCAGAGATCTTTCCTACGAGCAGTACTTC.

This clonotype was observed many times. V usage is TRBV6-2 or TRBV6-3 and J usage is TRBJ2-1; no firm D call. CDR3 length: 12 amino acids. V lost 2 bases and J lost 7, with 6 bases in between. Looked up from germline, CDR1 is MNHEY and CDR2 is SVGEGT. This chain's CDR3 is CASSYDANEQFF. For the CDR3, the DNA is TGTGCCAGCAGTTACGATGCAAATGAGCAGTTCTTC.

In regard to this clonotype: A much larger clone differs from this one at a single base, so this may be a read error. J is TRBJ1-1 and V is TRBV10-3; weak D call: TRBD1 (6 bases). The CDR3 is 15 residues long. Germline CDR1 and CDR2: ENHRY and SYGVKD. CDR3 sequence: CSISDYGTKNTEAFF. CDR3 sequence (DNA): TGTTCCATCAGTGATTACGGGACAAAGAACACTGAAGCTTTCTTT.

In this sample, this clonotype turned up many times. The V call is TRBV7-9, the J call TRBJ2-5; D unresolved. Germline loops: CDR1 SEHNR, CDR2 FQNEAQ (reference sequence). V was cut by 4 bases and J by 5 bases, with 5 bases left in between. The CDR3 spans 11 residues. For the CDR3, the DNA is TGTGCCAGCAGCTCATTTGAGACCCAGTACTTC. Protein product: CASSSFETQYF.

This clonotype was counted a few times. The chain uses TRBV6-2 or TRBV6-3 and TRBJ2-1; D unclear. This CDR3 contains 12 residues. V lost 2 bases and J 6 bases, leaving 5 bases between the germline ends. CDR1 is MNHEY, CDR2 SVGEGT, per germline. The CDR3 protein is CASSYPVNEQFF. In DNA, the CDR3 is TGTGCCAGCAGTTACCCCGTCAATGAGCAGTTCTTC.